The T cell receptor beta chain under discussion was sequenced for a study of early T cells in non-severe SARS-CoV-2 infection. About the study: Sequencing of bulk RNA from unsorted whole blood was done, without chain pairing.

This clonotype showed up many times. Unique molecular identifier tags were affixed to discrete cDNA molecules. TCRdb used MiXCR to reprocess the 5' RACE reads, holding one entry per CDR3 protein. The sample carries 90,000 to 100,000 distinct CDR3 sequences, around 13% recorded once. The V gene lost 4 bases and the J gene lost 3 bases, with 18 bases spanning the gap. Germline CDR1 and CDR2: PRHDT and FYEKMQ (reference sequence). The CDR3 contains 16 residues. The source material was whole blood. The receptor was derived from an adult who was a healthcare worker with PCR-confirmed SARS-CoV-2 infection or an uninfected control (not recorded which). The rearrangement links TRBV13 to TRBJ2-5; the D gene is possibly TRBD2 (7 bases). The chain's CDR3 is CASSYSEGGRKETQYF. DNA for the CDR3: TGTGCCAGCAGCTATTCCGAGGGGGGGCGGAAAGAGACCCAGTACTTC.